Below, 15 T cell receptor beta chains from the same sample are listed, as sequenced in a study of graft-versus-host responses after intestinal transplantation. Repertoires were generated with immunoSEQ multiplex PCR, while TCRdb's copy carries only in-frame clones and drops some. The sample shows some 9,800 clones, more than 75% of them seen only once. The specimen comprised PBMCs, sampled roughly 46 days after intestinal transplant. The receptors come from a human patient who received an intestinal transplant, so some T cells may come from the graft donor.

V and J are TRBV5-1 and TRBJ1-5, with D tentatively TRBD1 (5 bases). CDR3 size: 15 residues. CDR1 is SGHRS and CDR2 is YFSETQ in the germline V gene. Trimming shortened V by 0 bases and J by 3 bases, and 10 bases separated the two germline ends. Here the CDR3 reads CASSLGGSVNQPQHF. The DNA of the CDR3 is TGCGCCAGCAGCTTGGGGGGGTCTGTCAATCAGCCCCAGCATTTT.

The chain is built from TRBV18 and TRBJ2-7, with D maybe TRBD1 (7 bases). This CDR3 has 16 amino acids. Germline V gene data show CDR1 as KGHSH and CDR2 as LQKENI. V gave up 2 bases and J gave up 2 bases, with 16 bases separating them. Here the CDR3 reads CASSPFEAGGTYEQYF. CDR3 coding DNA: TGTGCCAGCTCACCATTCGAGGCAGGGGGGACCTACGAGCAGTACTTC.

The chain combines TRBV25-1 with TRBJ1-4; TRBD1 might be the D (5 bases). The CDR3 totals 13 residues. CDR1 and CDR2 from the germline V gene are MGHDK and SYGVNS. The V gene lost 5 bases and the J gene lost 7 bases, with 11 bases spanning the gap. The CDR3 protein is CASSYGAGEKLFF. CDR3 nucleotide sequence: TGTGCCAGCAGTTACGGGGCGGGTGAAAAACTGTTTTTT.

The V gene is TRBV5-1, the J gene TRBJ2-5; 11 nucleotides align to TRBD2. Germline values: CDR1 SGHRS, CDR2 YFSETQ. CDR3 length equals 15 residues. J lost 5 bases, V lost 4 bases, and 7 bases had no gene match. The CDR3 DNA reads TGCGCCAGCAGCATTAGCGGGGGGGCCGGGGAGACCCAGTACTTC. This translates into CASSISGGAGETQYF.

The chain employs TRBV2 and TRBJ1-4, with 9 positions matching TRBD1. Looked up from germline, CDR1 is SNHLY and CDR2 is FYNNEI. V was pared by 7 bases and J by 11 bases, with 11 bases of the junction left unmatched. CDR3 size: 14 residues. CDR3 sequence: CASTFPGGQGKLFF. The CDR3, as DNA: TGTGCCAGCACCTTTCCAGGAGGACAGGGGAAACTGTTTTTT.

The chain employs TRBV18 and TRBJ1-4; a weak D match, TRBD1 (5 bases). This CDR3 has 14 residues. Per the germline V gene, CDR1 is KGHSH and CDR2 is LQKENI. The V and J ends lost 3 bases and 0 bases respectively, with 5 bases between them. Written as DNA, the CDR3 is TGTGCCAGCTCACCGGGGGCAACTAATGAAAAACTGTTTTTT. Translation: CASSPGATNEKLFF. Using reference TRBV18 and TRBJ1-4 for the parts outside the CDR3, the full variable domain is NAGVMQNPRHLVRRRGQEARLRCSPMKGHSHVYWYRQLPEEGLKFMVYLQKENIIDESGMPKERFSAEFPKEGPSILRIQQVVRGDSAAYFCASSPGATNEKLFFGSGTQLSVL.

The chain carries TRBV6-5 and TRBJ2-7; 7 bases fit TRBD2. J was trimmed by 2 bases and V by 1 base; bases with no gene match: 5. The germline CDR1 and CDR2 sequences are MNHEY and SVGAGI. CDR3 length equals 15 residues. The CDR3 spells CASSYYTRGAYEQYF. As DNA, the CDR3 is TGTGCCAGCAGTTACTACACCCGGGGGGCCTACGAGCAGTACTTC.

The rearrangement uses TRBV2 and TRBJ2-1, with no clear D. With 3 bases removed from V and 5 bases from J, the gap between germline ends came to 5 bases. Germline V gives CDR1 SNHLY, CDR2 FYNNEI. The CDR3 sequence is 12 residues long. CDR3 sequence (DNA): TGTGCCAGCAGTGATTTCGACAATGAGCAGTTCTTC. Residues: CASSDFDNEQFF.

The gene calls are TRBV7-6 and TRBJ1-1; D might be TRBD1 (5 bases). Looked up from germline, CDR1 is SGHVS and CDR2 is FNYEAQ. This CDR3 has 14 amino acids. V was clipped by 5 bases and J by 0 bases, with 10 bases between them. Written as DNA, the CDR3 is TGTGCCAGCAGCCCCGACAGATTGAACACTGAAGCTTTCTTT. The encoded protein is CASSPDRLNTEAFF.

The chain joins TRBV7-3 to TRBJ2-7; TRBD1 agrees at 11 bases. V dropped 4 bases and J dropped 4; count of bases not matched to a gene: 0. In germline, CDR1 is SGHTA, CDR2 FQGTGA. The CDR3 contains 13 residues. CDR3 loop: CASSWDRGYEQYF. In nucleotides, the CDR3 is TGTGCCAGCAGCTGGGACAGGGGGTACGAGCAGTACTTC. The variable domain in full, with the rest retrieved from reference TRBV7-3 and TRBJ2-7, is GAGVSQTPSNKVTEKGKYVELRCDPISGHTALYWYRQSLGQGPEFLIYFQGTGAADDSGLPNDRFFAVRPEGSVSTLKIQRTERGDSAVYLCASSWDRGYEQYFGPGTRLTVT.

The V and J genes are TRBV9 and TRBJ1-2, with D hard to call. CDR3 size: 14 residues. Trimming shortened V by 0 bases and J by 4 bases, and 10 bases separated the two germline ends. Germline V CDR1 and CDR2: SGDLS, YYNGEE. CDR3 nucleotide sequence: TGTGCCAGCAGCGTAGACCTGGGCCCCTATGGCTACACCTTC. Its protein product is CASSVDLGPYGYTF.

The rearrangement joins TRBV6-1 to TRBJ2-2; D is unclear. Germline V gene sequence: CDR1 MNHNS, CDR2 SASEGT. This CDR3 comprises 12 residues. The V end was cut by 4 bases, the J end by 7 bases, with 7 bases between. The CDR3 loop is CASSAQDGELFF. The CDR3 region has the DNA TGTGCCAGCAGTGCCCAGGACGGGGAGCTGTTTTTT.

CDR3 residues: CASSTGGKEKLFF. CDR3 sequence (DNA): TGTGCCAGCAGCACGGGCGGGAAGGAAAAACTGTTTTTT. The chain links TRBV6-5 to TRBJ1-4; D not certain. V lost 6 bases to trimming and J lost 8 bases, with 13 bases between them. There are 13 residues in the CDR3. The V gene's germline CDR1 is MNHEY and CDR2 SVGAGI.

V usage is TRBV4-1 and J usage is TRBJ1-6; D is unresolved. Per the germline V gene, CDR1 is MGHRA and CDR2 is YSYEKL. V lost 0 bases and J 4 bases, leaving 10 bases between the germline ends. This CDR3 contains 16 residues. CDR3 region: CASSQEVVRYNSPLHF. The DNA for the CDR3 is TGCGCCAGCAGCCAAGAAGTAGTGCGTTATAATTCACCCCTCCACTTT.

This clone was detected once. V usage is TRBV30 and J usage is TRBJ2-3; no clear D gene. The CDR3 consists of 10 residues. The V gene's germline CDR1 is GTSNPN and CDR2 SVGIG (reference sequence). V lost 3 bases to trimming and J lost 5 bases, with 3 bases between them. For the CDR3, the DNA is TGTGCCTGGAGCGTAGATACGCAGTATTTT. Amino acids: CAWSVDTQYF.